The rows below give T cell receptor beta chains drawn from one sample of a study of T cell repertoires in cytomegalovirus infection. TCRdb independently ran MiXCR on the reads; one entry per CDR3 protein. The sample lists around 770,000 distinct CDR3 sequences, 25% to 30% occurring once. Antigens of these TCRs are unknown. This material consisted of cultured CD8+ T cells from PBMCs, taken from culture after CMV antigen stimulation. These receptors originate from a human donor in good health (CMV status not recorded). Some clones in this sample may be carry-over from other donors' samples. Each CDR3 is given with its conserved first and last residue. A D gene is named only where the DNA matches it firmly. Size is omitted from some rows. Given values are once, few, many or a class for expanded clones.

d_call: NA
clone_size: NA
v_call: TRBV15
j_call: TRBJ2-7
cdr3_nt: TGTGCCACCCAAAGGGGGGCGAACTACGAGCAGTACTTC
cdr3_aa: CATQRGANYEQYF

d_call: NA
clone_size: few
v_call: TRBV7-6
j_call: TRBJ1-4
cdr3_nt: TGTGCCAGCAGACAGGGAGGAAGTTATGAAAAACTGTTTTTT
cdr3_aa: CASRQGGSYEKLFF

d_call: NA
clone_size: many
v_call: TRBV19
j_call: TRBJ1-2
cdr3_nt: TGTGCCAGTAGTATTGCAGGTGGTGTCTATGGCTACACCTTC
cdr3_aa: CASSIAGGVYGYTF

d_call: NA
clone_size: many
v_call: TRBV4-1
j_call: TRBJ1-3
cdr3_nt: TGCGCCAGCAGCCAAGAACAGCAGTACCTAAACACCATATATTTT
cdr3_aa: CASSQEQQYLNTIYF

d_call: TRBD2
clone_size: few
v_call: TRBV7-6
j_call: TRBJ2-1
cdr3_nt: TGTGCCAGCAGCTTAGCGGGAGGGATGAATGAGCAGTTCTTC
cdr3_aa: CASSLAGGMNEQFF

d_call: NA
clone_size: few
v_call: TRBV7-9
j_call: TRBJ1-5
cdr3_nt: TGTGCCAGCAGCGACTACTCTAGCAATCAGCCCCAGCATTTT
cdr3_aa: CASSDYSSNQPQHF

d_call: TRBD1
clone_size: many
v_call: TRBV5-1
j_call: TRBJ1-2
cdr3_nt: TGCGCCAGCAGCTACAGGGGCGAAGACTCGGGCTATGGCTACACCTTC
cdr3_aa: CASSYRGEDSGYGYTF

d_call: TRBD1
clone_size: NA
v_call: TRBV28
j_call: TRBJ2-4
cdr3_nt: TGTGCCAGCAGCACGATACGACAGGGTCTAGCCAAAAACATTCAGTACTTC
cdr3_aa: CASSTIRQGLAKNIQYF

d_call: TRBD1
clone_size: few
v_call: TRBV28
j_call: TRBJ1-5
cdr3_nt: TGTGCCAGCAGTTTCAGGGGGCATGATTATAGCAATCAGCCCCAGCATTTT
cdr3_aa: CASSFRGHDYSNQPQHF

d_call: NA
clone_size: NA
v_call: TRBV28
j_call: TRBJ2-1
cdr3_nt: TGTGCCAGCAGGATTTCGAATTTAGCCGAGCAGTTCTTC
cdr3_aa: CASRISNLAEQFF

d_call: NA
clone_size: few
v_call: TRBV7-9
j_call: TRBJ2-1
cdr3_nt: TGTGCCAGCAGCCTCAGACCCCCACCGTTGGGTGAGCAGTTCTTC
cdr3_aa: CASSLRPPPLGEQFF

d_call: NA
clone_size: few
v_call: TRBV29-1
j_call: TRBJ2-2
cdr3_nt: TGCAGCGTTGAAGATCATACAGGGAGGGCCGGGGAGCTGTTTTTT
cdr3_aa: CSVEDHTGRAGELFF

d_call: TRBD1
clone_size: NA
v_call: TRBV3-1
j_call: TRBJ1-2
cdr3_nt: TGTGCCAGCAGCCAAGAAGGTGGGACAGGGACGCAAGGCTACACCTTC
cdr3_aa: CASSQEGGTGTQGYTF

d_call: TRBD1
clone_size: many
v_call: TRBV4-1
j_call: TRBJ2-2
cdr3_nt: TGCGCCAGCAGCCAACGAGCCGGGACAGCGAACACCGGGGAGCTGTTTTTT
cdr3_aa: CASSQRAGTANTGELFF

d_call: NA
clone_size: NA
v_call: TRBV29-1
j_call: TRBJ1-1
cdr3_nt: TGCAGCCCCGTCCTTCGGGGAATGACTGAAGCTTTCTTT
cdr3_aa: CSPVLRGMTEAFF

d_call: NA
clone_size: NA
v_call: TRBV27
j_call: TRBJ1-1
cdr3_nt: TGTGCCAGCAGTCCTTGGGACAATTCTGAAGCTTTCTTT
cdr3_aa: CASSPWDNSEAFF

d_call: NA
clone_size: many
v_call: TRBV12-3/TRBV12-4
j_call: TRBJ1-1
cdr3_nt: TGTGCCAGCAGTTTCGGGGTGGGGGGGGACCCCCGCATGAACACTGAAGCTTTCTTT
cdr3_aa: CASSFGVGGDPRMNTEAFF

d_call: TRBD2
clone_size: NA
v_call: TRBV7-3
j_call: TRBJ2-3
cdr3_nt: TGTGCCAGCAGCTTAAGGGGGCTAGCGGGGACCCGCACAGATACGCAGTATTTT
cdr3_aa: CASSLRGLAGTRTDTQYF

d_call: NA
clone_size: NA
v_call: TRBV4-1
j_call: TRBJ2-4
cdr3_nt: TGCGCCAGCAGCCAAGAAAACATTCAGTACTTC
cdr3_aa: CASSQENIQYF

d_call: TRBD1
clone_size: NA
v_call: TRBV6-2/TRBV6-3
j_call: TRBJ2-1
cdr3_nt: TGTGCCAGCAGTCACGCCTTACAGGGGACCTACAATGAGCAGTTCTTC
cdr3_aa: CASSHALQGTYNEQFF

d_call: NA
clone_size: few
v_call: TRBV29-1
j_call: TRBJ2-1
cdr3_nt: TGCAGCCTCGTTGAGACAGTACCCTACAATGAGCAGTTCTTC
cdr3_aa: CSLVETVPYNEQFF

d_call: NA
clone_size: NA
v_call: TRBV15
j_call: TRBJ2-1
cdr3_nt: TGTGCCACCAGCAGAGAGGAGAGGGATGAGCAGTTCTTC
cdr3_aa: CATSREERDEQFF

d_call: TRBD1
clone_size: NA
v_call: TRBV28
j_call: TRBJ1-2
cdr3_nt: TGTGCCATCTTGACAGGGTACGGCTATGGCTACACCTTC
cdr3_aa: CAILTGYGYGYTF

d_call: NA
clone_size: NA
v_call: TRBV6-6
j_call: TRBJ1-1
cdr3_nt: TGTGCCAGCGGGGAGGCGGGCTGGAACACTGAAGCTTTCTTT
cdr3_aa: CASGEAGWNTEAFF

d_call: TRBD2
clone_size: NA
v_call: TRBV6-2/TRBV6-3
j_call: TRBJ2-1
cdr3_nt: TGTGCCAGCAGTTTCTCCCTAGCGGGCTCCTACAATGAGCAGTTCTTC
cdr3_aa: CASSFSLAGSYNEQFF

d_call: NA
clone_size: NA
v_call: TRBV5-8
j_call: TRBJ1-2
cdr3_nt: TGTGCCAGCACCCCGCATCACTATGGCTACACCTTC
cdr3_aa: CASTPHHYGYTF

d_call: TRBD1
clone_size: NA
v_call: TRBV7-8
j_call: TRBJ1-6
cdr3_nt: TGTGCCAGCAGCCCCCTTGAGGGGGCTGGTTCACCCCTCCACTTT
cdr3_aa: CASSPLEGAGSPLHF

d_call: NA
clone_size: NA
v_call: TRBV6-5
j_call: TRBJ2-7
cdr3_nt: TGTGCCAGCAGTTACTCAGGCGACGCCTACGAGCAGTACTTC
cdr3_aa: CASSYSGDAYEQYF

d_call: NA
clone_size: few
v_call: TRBV18
j_call: TRBJ1-5
cdr3_nt: TGTGCCAGCTCACGAGCAGGGATTAGCAATCAGCCCCAGCATTTT
cdr3_aa: CASSRAGISNQPQHF

d_call: TRBD1
clone_size: many
v_call: TRBV7-6
j_call: TRBJ2-1
cdr3_nt: TGTGCCAGCAGCCTACGGACAGGGGGCAGTGAGCAGTTCTTC
cdr3_aa: CASSLRTGGSEQFF

d_call: NA
clone_size: few
v_call: TRBV6-2/TRBV6-3
j_call: TRBJ2-4
cdr3_nt: TGTGCCAGCAGTTCAAGAAGGGCCTTAGCCAAAAACATTCAGTACTTC
cdr3_aa: CASSSRRALAKNIQYF

d_call: NA
clone_size: few
v_call: TRBV7-9
j_call: TRBJ1-2
cdr3_nt: TGTGCCAGCAGCTTAGTCAGGGAACTACGGTATGCCTACACCTTC
cdr3_aa: CASSLVRELRYAYTF

d_call: TRBD1
clone_size: NA
v_call: TRBV27
j_call: TRBJ2-5
cdr3_nt: TGTGCCAGCAGTTTATCAACAGGGGGCCAAGAGACCCAGTACTTC
cdr3_aa: CASSLSTGGQETQYF

d_call: TRBD2
clone_size: NA
v_call: TRBV27
j_call: TRBJ2-1
cdr3_nt: TGTGCCAGCAGTTTAACCCTTTATAGCGGGGGGGTCAATGAGCAGTTCTTC
cdr3_aa: CASSLTLYSGGVNEQFF

d_call: NA
clone_size: many
v_call: TRBV4-1
j_call: TRBJ1-4
cdr3_nt: TGCGCCAGCAACTCGGAGGGGGCAACTAATGAAAAACTGTTTTTT
cdr3_aa: CASNSEGATNEKLFF

d_call: NA
clone_size: NA
v_call: TRBV7-9
j_call: TRBJ2-1
cdr3_nt: TGTGCCAGCAGCTCCCCTTGGGGGCAGGGGAATGAGCAGTTCTTC
cdr3_aa: CASSSPWGQGNEQFF

d_call: TRBD1
clone_size: few
v_call: TRBV7-8
j_call: TRBJ1-1
cdr3_nt: TGTGCCAGCAATAAAGACAGGGATGGCACTGAAGCTTTCTTT
cdr3_aa: CASNKDRDGTEAFF

d_call: NA
clone_size: NA
v_call: TRBV27
j_call: TRBJ2-7
cdr3_nt: TGTGCCAGCAGTCGCTACCGAACGACCTACGAGCAGTACTTC
cdr3_aa: CASSRYRTTYEQYF

d_call: TRBD1
clone_size: few
v_call: TRBV6-6
j_call: TRBJ2-5
cdr3_nt: TGTGCCAGCCTGCCCAAGGGGGCATGGGAGACCCAGTACTTC
cdr3_aa: CASLPKGAWETQYF

d_call: TRBD2
clone_size: NA
v_call: TRBV2
j_call: TRBJ2-5
cdr3_nt: TGTGCCAGCAGTCCTCTAACCGGGACTAGAAAAGAGACCCAGTACTTC
cdr3_aa: CASSPLTGTRKETQYF

d_call: NA
clone_size: many
v_call: TRBV20-1
j_call: TRBJ2-1
cdr3_nt: TGCAGTGCTGAACCTCCAGGGAATGAGCAGTTCTTC
cdr3_aa: CSAEPPGNEQFF

d_call: TRBD2
clone_size: few
v_call: TRBV6-5
j_call: TRBJ2-5
cdr3_nt: TGTGCCGCCCGGCGGGGGGGGACCCAGTACTTC
cdr3_aa: CAARRGGTQYF

d_call: NA
clone_size: NA
v_call: TRBV29-1
j_call: TRBJ2-7
cdr3_nt: TGCAGCGTTGAGCAAGGTGTTTACGAGCAGTACTTC
cdr3_aa: CSVEQGVYEQYF

d_call: NA
clone_size: NA
v_call: TRBV2
j_call: TRBJ2-1
cdr3_nt: TGTGCCAGCGCCGTAGGAGGGGGGCTATGGAATGAGCAGTTCTTC
cdr3_aa: CASAVGGGLWNEQFF

d_call: TRBD1
clone_size: many
v_call: TRBV7-2
j_call: TRBJ2-3
cdr3_nt: TGTGCCAGCAGCTTTCCCCGGGACAGGGGGACAGATACGCAGTATTTT
cdr3_aa: CASSFPRDRGTDTQYF

d_call: NA
clone_size: NA
v_call: TRBV2
j_call: TRBJ1-1
cdr3_nt: TGTGCCAGCATCCCGAGGACTGAAGCTTTCTTT
cdr3_aa: CASIPRTEAFF

d_call: NA
clone_size: NA
v_call: TRBV6-2/TRBV6-3
j_call: TRBJ2-5
cdr3_nt: TGTGCCAGCAGTTACGTCGGTCAAGAGACCCAGTACTTC
cdr3_aa: CASSYVGQETQYF

d_call: NA
clone_size: many
v_call: TRBV7-6
j_call: TRBJ1-5
cdr3_nt: TGTGCCAGCAGCTTAGAAACAGGGATGGTTCAGCCCCAGCATTTT
cdr3_aa: CASSLETGMVQPQHF

d_call: NA
clone_size: few
v_call: TRBV6-1
j_call: TRBJ1-5
cdr3_nt: TGTGCCAGCAGTGAACATAGGGGAAACAATCAGCCCCAGCATTTT
cdr3_aa: CASSEHRGNNQPQHF

d_call: NA
clone_size: NA
v_call: TRBV4-2
j_call: TRBJ2-3
cdr3_nt: TGTGCCAGCAGCCAAGCGGACAACACAGATACGCAGTATTTT
cdr3_aa: CASSQADNTDTQYF

d_call: NA
clone_size: few
v_call: TRBV19
j_call: TRBJ1-2
cdr3_nt: TGTGCCAGTAGTACGGGGTGGAGCGGCTACACCTTC
cdr3_aa: CASSTGWSGYTF

d_call: TRBD1
clone_size: NA
v_call: TRBV6-2/TRBV6-3
j_call: TRBJ1-2
cdr3_nt: TGTGCCAGCAGTTTAGGATGGGACAGGGATGGTGGCTACACCTTC
cdr3_aa: CASSLGWDRDGGYTF

d_call: NA
clone_size: NA
v_call: TRBV12-3/TRBV12-4
j_call: TRBJ2-7
cdr3_nt: TGTGCCAGCGGCCGGGGGCCGAGGGAGCAGTACTTC
cdr3_aa: CASGRGPREQYF